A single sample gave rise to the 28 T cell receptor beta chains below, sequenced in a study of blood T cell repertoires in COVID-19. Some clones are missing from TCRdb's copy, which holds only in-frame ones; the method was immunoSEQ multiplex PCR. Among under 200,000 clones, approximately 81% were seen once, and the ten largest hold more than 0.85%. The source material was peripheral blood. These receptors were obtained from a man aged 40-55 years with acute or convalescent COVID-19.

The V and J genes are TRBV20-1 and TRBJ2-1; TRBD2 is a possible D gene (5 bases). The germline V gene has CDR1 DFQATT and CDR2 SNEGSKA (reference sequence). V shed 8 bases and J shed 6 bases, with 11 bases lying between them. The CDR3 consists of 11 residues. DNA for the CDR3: TGCAGTACCCTGGGGAGCAATGAGCAGTTCTTC. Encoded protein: CSTLGSNEQFF.

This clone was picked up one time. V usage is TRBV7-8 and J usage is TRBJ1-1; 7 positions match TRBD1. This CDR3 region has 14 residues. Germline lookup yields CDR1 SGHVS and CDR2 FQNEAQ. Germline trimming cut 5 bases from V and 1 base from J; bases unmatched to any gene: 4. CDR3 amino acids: CASSGRTGNTEAFF. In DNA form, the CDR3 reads TGTGCCAGCAGCGGCCGGACAGGGAACACTGAAGCTTTCTTT.

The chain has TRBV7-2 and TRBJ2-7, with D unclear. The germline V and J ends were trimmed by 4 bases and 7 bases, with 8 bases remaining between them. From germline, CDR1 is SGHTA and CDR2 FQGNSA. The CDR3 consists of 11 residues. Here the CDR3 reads CASSSRQEQYF. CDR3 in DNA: TGTGCCAGCAGCTCGCGACAAGAGCAGTACTTC.

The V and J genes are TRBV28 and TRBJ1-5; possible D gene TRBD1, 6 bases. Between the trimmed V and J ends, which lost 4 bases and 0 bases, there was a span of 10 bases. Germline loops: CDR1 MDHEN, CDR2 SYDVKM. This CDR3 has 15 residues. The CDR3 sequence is CASSSRQVSNQPQHF. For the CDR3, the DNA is TGTGCCAGCAGTTCCCGACAGGTTAGCAATCAGCCCCAGCATTTT.

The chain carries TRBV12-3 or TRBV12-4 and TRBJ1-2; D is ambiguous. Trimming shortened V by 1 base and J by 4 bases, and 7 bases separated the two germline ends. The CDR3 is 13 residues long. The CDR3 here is CASSLDLVYGYTF. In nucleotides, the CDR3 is TGTGCCAGCAGTTTAGACCTAGTCTATGGCTACACCTTC.

CDR3 sequence reads: CASSAGGANTGELFF. CDR3 sequence (DNA): TGTGCCAGCAGTGCCGGGGGGGCGAACACCGGGGAGCTGTTTTTT. The rearrangement links TRBV2 to TRBJ2-2; TRBD2 agrees at 8 bases. Trimming cost V 4 bases and J 0 bases; bases outside gene matches: 1. CDR3 length: 15 amino acids. Germline CDR1 is SNHLY and CDR2 is FYNNEI.

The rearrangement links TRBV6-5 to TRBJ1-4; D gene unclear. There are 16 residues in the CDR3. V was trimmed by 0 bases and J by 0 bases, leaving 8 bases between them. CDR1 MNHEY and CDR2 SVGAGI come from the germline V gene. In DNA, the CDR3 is TGTGCCAGCAGTTACTCGATCAGTGCAACTAATGAAAAACTGTTTTTT. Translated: CASSYSISATNEKLFF.

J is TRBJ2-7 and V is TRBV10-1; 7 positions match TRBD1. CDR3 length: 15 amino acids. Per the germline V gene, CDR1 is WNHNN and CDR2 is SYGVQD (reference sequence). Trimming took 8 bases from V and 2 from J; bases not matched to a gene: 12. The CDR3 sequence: CASGWDSRIPYEQYF. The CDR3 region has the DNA TGCGCCAGCGGCTGGGACAGCCGCATCCCCTACGAGCAGTACTTC.

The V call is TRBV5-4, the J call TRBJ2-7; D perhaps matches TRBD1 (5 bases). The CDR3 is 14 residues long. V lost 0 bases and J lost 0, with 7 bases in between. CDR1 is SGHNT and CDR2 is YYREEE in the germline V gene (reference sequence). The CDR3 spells CASSLDRFSYEQYF. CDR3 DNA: TGTGCCAGCAGCTTGGACAGGTTCTCCTACGAGCAGTACTTC.

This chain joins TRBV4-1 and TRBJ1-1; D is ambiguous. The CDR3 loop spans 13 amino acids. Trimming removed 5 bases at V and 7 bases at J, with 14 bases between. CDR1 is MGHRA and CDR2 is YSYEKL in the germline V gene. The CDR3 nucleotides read TGCGCCAGCAGCTACTCCGGGGAACTTGAAGCTTTCTTT. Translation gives CASSYSGELEAFF.

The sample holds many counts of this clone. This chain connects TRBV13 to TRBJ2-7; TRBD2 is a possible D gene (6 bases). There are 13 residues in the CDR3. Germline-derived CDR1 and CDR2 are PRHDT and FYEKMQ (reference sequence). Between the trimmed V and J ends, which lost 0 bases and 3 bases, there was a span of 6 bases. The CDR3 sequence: CASSLGEGYEQYF. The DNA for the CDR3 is TGTGCCAGCAGCTTAGGGGAGGGCTACGAGCAGTACTTC. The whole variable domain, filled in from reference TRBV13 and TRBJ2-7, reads AAGVIQSPRHLIKEKRETATLKCYPIPRHDTVYWYQQGPGQDPQFLISFYEKMQSDKGSIPDRFSAQQFSDYHSELNMSSLELGDSALYFCASSLGEGYEQYFGPGTRLTVT.

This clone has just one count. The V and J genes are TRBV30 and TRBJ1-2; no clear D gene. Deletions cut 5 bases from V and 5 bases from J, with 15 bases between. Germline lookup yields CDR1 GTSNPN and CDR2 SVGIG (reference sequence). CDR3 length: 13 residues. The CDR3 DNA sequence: TGTGCCTGGGTACCGCCGATCAGGTATGGCTACACCTTC. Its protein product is CAWVPPIRYGYTF.

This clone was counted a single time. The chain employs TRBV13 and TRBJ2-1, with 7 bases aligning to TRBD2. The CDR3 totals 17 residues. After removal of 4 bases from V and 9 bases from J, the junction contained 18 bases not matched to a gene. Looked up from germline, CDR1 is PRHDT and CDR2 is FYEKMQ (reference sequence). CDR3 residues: CASSSVGGGDQSIEQFF. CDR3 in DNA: TGTGCCAGCAGCTCCGTTGGGGGAGGGGACCAGAGCATTGAGCAGTTCTTC.

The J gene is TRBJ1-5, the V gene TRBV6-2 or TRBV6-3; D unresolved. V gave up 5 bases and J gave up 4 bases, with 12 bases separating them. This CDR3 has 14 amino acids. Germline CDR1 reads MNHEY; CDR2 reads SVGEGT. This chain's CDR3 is CASSAGLLNQPQHF. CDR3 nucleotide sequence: TGTGCCAGCAGTGCGGGTCTTCTAAATCAGCCCCAGCATTTT.

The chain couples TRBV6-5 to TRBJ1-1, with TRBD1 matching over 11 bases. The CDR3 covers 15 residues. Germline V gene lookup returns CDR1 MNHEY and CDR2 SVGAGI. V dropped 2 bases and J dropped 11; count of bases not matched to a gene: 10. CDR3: CASSYAWTGGGKAFF. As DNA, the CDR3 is TGTGCCAGCAGTTACGCCTGGACAGGGGGCGGGAAGGCTTTCTTT.

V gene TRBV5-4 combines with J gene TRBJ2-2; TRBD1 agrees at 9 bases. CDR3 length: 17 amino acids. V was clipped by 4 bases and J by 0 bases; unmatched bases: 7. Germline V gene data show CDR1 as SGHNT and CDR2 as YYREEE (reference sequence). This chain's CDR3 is CASSPDRGRANTGELFF. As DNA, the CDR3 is TGTGCCAGCAGCCCGGACAGGGGACGTGCGAACACCGGGGAGCTGTTTTTT.

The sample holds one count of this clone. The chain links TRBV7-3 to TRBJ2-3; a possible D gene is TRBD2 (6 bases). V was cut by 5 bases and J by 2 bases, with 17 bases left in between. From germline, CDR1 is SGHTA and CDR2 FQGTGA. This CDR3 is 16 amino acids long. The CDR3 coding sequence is TGTGCCAGCAGCCGCGCGGGACTGGAACCCACAGATACGCAGTATTTT. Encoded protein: CASSRAGLEPTDTQYF. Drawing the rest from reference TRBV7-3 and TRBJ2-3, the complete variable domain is GAGVSQTPSNKVTEKGKYVELRCDPISGHTALYWYRQSLGQGPEFLIYFQGTGAADDSGLPNDRFFAVRPEGSVSTLKIQRTERGDSAVYLCASSRAGLEPTDTQYFGPGTRLTVL.

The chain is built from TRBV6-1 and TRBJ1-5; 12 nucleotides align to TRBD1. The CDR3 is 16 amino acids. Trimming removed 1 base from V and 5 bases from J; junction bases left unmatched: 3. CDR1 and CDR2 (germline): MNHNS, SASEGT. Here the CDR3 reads CASSEGGQGADQPQHF. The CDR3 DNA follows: TGTGCCAGCAGTGAAGGGGGACAGGGGGCTGATCAGCCCCAGCATTTT.

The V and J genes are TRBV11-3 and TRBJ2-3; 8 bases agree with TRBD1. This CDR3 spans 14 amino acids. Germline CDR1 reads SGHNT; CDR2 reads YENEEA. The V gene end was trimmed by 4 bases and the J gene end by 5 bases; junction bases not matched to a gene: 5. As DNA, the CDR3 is TGTGCCAGCAGCTCTCGACAGGGGCTAGATACGCAGTATTTT. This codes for CASSSRQGLDTQYF.

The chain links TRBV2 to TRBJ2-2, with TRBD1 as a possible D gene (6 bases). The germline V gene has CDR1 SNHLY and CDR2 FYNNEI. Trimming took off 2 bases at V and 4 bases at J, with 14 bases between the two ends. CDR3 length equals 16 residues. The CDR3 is CASSEFSGVGTGELFF. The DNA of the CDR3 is TGTGCCAGCAGTGAATTTTCAGGGGTGGGCACCGGGGAGCTGTTTTTT. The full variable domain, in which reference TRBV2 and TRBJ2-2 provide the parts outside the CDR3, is EPEVTQTPSHQVTQMGQEVILRCVPISNHLYFYWYRQILGQKVEFLVSFYNNEISEKSEIFDDQFSVERPDGSNFTLKIRSTKLEDSAMYFCASSEFSGVGTGELFFGEGSRLTVL.

CDR3 in amino acids: CASSQEFFSGNTIYF. The CDR3, as DNA: TGTGCCAGCAGCCAAGAGTTCTTCTCTGGAAACACCATATATTTT. This rearrangement joins TRBV4-2 to TRBJ1-3; D unresolved. The V end was cut by 0 bases, the J end by 0 bases, with 6 bases between. The CDR3 covers 15 residues. Per the germline V gene, CDR1 is LGHNA and CDR2 is YNFKEQ.

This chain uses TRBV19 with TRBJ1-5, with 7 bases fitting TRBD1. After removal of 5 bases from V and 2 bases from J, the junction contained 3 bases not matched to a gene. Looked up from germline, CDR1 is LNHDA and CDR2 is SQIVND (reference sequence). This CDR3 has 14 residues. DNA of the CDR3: TGTGCCAGTAGTTTCACAGGGGGCAATCAGCCCCAGCATTTT. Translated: CASSFTGGNQPQHF.

The CDR3 DNA reads TGTGCCAGCAGTACGAACAGGGGGGAAGACACCGGGGAGCTGTTTTTT. Its translation: CASSTNRGEDTGELFF. This chain uses TRBV7-3 with TRBJ2-2, with 8 bases that match TRBD1. Germline CDR1 reads SGHTA; CDR2 reads FQGTGA. The CDR3 spans 16 residues. With V trimmed by 6 bases and J by 3 bases, 9 bases remained unmatched.

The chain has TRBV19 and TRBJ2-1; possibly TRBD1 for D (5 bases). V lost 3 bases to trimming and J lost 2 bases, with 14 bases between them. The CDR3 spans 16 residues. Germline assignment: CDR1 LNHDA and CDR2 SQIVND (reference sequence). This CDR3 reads CASSIAQGVAYNEQFF. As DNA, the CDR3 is TGTGCCAGTAGTATTGCCCAAGGGGTAGCCTACAATGAGCAGTTCTTC.

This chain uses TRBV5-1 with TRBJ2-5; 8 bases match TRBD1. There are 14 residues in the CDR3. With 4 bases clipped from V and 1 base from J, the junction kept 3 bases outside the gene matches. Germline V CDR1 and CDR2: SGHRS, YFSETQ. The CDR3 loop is CASSVTGVQETQYF. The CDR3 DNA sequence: TGCGCCAGCAGCGTGACAGGGGTCCAAGAGACCCAGTACTTC.

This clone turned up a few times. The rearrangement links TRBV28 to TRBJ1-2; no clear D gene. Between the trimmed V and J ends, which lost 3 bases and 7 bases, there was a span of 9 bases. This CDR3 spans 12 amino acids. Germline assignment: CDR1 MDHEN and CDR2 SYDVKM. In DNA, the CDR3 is TGTGCCAGCAGTTTTGCGGGATTTGGCTACACCTTC. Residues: CASSFAGFGYTF.

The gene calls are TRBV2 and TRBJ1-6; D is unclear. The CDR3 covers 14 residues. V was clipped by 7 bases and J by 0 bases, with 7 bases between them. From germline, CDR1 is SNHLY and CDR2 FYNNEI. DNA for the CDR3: TGTGCCAGCACGGTCACCTCCTATAATTCACCCCTCCACTTT. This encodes CASTVTSYNSPLHF.

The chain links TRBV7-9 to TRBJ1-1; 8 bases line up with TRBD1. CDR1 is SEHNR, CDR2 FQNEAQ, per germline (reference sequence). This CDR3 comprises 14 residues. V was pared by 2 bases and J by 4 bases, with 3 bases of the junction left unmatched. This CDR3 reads CASSLNTGGTEAFF. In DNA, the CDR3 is TGTGCCAGCAGCTTAAATACAGGGGGCACTGAAGCTTTCTTT.